This is a list of T cell receptor beta chains from one sample in a study of tumor and adjacent non-tumor tissue in lung cancer. MiXCR, run by TCRdb on the multiplex PCR reads, gives a single entry per CDR3 protein. In the table there are 68,000 or so distinct CDR3 sequences, 60% of which are singletons. Sequenced material: lung tumor tissue. The receptors originated from a man over 45 with non-small cell lung cancer. The conserved cysteine and the conserved F or W are not part of the CDR3 here. Not every row has a clone size; where given, it reads once, few, many or a size class.

TRBV4-1,many,TRBJ2-1,14,ASSLRTSGTYNEQF
TRBV21-1,NA,TRBJ2-5,11,ASSKDRGETQY
TRBV6-1,many,TRBJ1-5,11,ASTSNPNQPQH
TRBV28,NA,TRBJ2-7,13,ASRIEGGSVSEQY
TRBV20-1,few,TRBJ2-1,14,SARKVGGLSYNEQF
TRBV28,many,TRBJ1-5,11,ASTPGQGQPQH
TRBV4-1,NA,TRBJ1-1,12,ASRQVSFTPEAS
TRBV29-1,NA,TRBJ2-7,9,SVGDSYKQY
TRBV6-6,NA,TRBJ2-2,9,ASWSPRELF
TRBV20-1,many,TRBJ2-5,10,SVRTVRGTQY
TRBV11-3,NA,TRBJ2-3,14,ASSLRASGFADTQY
TRBV5-1,many,TRBJ1-2,13,ASSLEPTGFYGYT
TRBV28,NA,TRBJ2-5,12,ATSVGVHQETQY
TRBV10-2,NA,TRBJ1-5,11,ASSESMVQPRH
TRBV29-1,NA,TRBJ1-1,13,SVVPRLGEGTETF
TRBV4-2,few,TRBJ1-1,13,ASNQELLMNTEAF
TRBV12-3/TRBV12-4,NA,TRBJ1-1,13,ASTHRGTRGTEAF
TRBV29-1,many,TRBJ1-1,10,SVGQMNTEAF
TRBV20-1,NA,TRBJ2-4,14,SARVGGFGAKNIRY
TRBV6-6,large,TRBJ2-1,12,ASSYDGQGASQF
TRBV11-1,NA,TRBJ2-1,12,ASSVKREVGVQF
TRBV19,few,TRBJ1-1,11,ASSETGRTEAF
TRBV30,NA,TRBJ1-1,14,AWSGGMTGVNTETF
TRBV28,few,TRBJ1-2,10,ASRGSRYSYT
TRBV7-2,NA,TRBJ2-5,11,AISLATGFNWN
TRBV6-6,many,TRBJ1-1,14,ASSSRDRGAVGEAF
TRBV29-1,once,TRBJ2-5,11,IVENSAGEGQY
TRBV4-1,NA,TRBJ1-1,15,ASSQDSLVVMNTEAY
TRBV29-1,NA,TRBJ1-2,14,SVESGGRTRKWGYT
TRBV6-5,NA,TRBJ2-1,12,ASSPPGGKNEQF
TRBV5-6,NA,TRBJ2-5,14,ASSLKRGDNQETQY
TRBV11-2,NA,TRBJ2-5,12,TSGGGTVGETQY
TRBV18,NA,TRBJ2-3,13,ASSPRGSSTDTQY
TRBV24-1,NA,TRBJ1-5,10,ATSEEGQPQH
TRBV20-1,NA,TRBJ2-5,13,RAHRAQGGQETQC
TRBV5-6,many,TRBJ1-1,11,ASSLEASPGAF
TRBV5-1,NA,TRBJ2-7,11,ASSLVLSGEQH
TRBV11-3,NA,TRBJ2-1,13,ANSLAGQAVDELF
TRBV29-1,NA,TRBJ1-2,12,AVETRGGSSGYT